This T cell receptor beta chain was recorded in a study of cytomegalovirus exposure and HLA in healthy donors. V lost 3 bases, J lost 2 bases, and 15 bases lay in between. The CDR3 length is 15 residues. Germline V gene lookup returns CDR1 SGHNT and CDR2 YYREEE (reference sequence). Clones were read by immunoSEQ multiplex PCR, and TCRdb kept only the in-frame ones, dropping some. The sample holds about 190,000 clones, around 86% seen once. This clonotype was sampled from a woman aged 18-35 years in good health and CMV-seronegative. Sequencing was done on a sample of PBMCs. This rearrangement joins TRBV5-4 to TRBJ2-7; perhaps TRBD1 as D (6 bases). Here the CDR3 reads CASSYRQDVTYEQYF. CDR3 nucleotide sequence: TGTGCCAGCAGCTACCGACAGGACGTTACCTACGAGCAGTACTTC.